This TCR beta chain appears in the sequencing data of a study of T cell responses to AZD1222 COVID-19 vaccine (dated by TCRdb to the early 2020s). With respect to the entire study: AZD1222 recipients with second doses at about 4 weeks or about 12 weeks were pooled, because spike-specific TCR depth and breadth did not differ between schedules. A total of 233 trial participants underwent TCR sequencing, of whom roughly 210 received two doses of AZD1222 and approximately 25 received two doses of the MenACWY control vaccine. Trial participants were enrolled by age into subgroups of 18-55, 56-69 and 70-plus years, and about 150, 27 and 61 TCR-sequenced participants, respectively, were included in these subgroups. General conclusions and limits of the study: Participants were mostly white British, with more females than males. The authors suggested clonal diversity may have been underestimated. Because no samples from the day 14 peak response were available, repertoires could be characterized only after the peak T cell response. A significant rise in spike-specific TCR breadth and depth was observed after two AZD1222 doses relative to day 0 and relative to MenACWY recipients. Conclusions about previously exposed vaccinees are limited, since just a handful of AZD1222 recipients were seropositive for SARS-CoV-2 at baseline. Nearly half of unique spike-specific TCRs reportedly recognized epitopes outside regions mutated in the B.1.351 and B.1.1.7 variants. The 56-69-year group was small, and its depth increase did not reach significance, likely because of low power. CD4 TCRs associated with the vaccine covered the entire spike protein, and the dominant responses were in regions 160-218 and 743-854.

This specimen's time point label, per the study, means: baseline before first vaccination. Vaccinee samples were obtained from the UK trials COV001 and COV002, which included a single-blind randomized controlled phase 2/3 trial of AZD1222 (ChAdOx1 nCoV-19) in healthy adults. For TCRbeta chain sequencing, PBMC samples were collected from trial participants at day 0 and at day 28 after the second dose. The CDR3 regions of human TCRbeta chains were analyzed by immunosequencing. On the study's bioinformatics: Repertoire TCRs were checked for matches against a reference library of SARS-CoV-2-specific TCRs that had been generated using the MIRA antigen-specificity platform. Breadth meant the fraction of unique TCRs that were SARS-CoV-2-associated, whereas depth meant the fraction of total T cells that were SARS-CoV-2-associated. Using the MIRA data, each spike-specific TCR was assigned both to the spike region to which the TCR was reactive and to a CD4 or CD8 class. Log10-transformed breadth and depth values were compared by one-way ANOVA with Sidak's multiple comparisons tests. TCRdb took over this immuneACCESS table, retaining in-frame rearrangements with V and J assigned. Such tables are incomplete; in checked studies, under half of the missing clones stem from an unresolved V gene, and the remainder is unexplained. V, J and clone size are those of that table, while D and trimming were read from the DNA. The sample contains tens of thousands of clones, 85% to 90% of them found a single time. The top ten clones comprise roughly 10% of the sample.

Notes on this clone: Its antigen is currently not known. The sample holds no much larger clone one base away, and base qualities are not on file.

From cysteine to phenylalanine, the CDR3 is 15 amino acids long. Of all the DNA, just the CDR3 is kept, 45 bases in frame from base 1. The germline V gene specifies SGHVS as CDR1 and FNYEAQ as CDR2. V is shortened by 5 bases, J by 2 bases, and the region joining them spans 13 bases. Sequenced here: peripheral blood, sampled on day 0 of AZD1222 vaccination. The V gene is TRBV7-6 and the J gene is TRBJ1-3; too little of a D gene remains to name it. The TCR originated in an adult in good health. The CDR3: CASSRDMLAGNTIYF. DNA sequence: TGTGCCAGCAGCAGAGATATGTTGGCTGGAAACACCATATATTTT.